The TCR beta chain described here comes from a study of cytomegalovirus exposure and HLA in healthy donors. General study points: The study put 150 to 200 TCR beta chains on its list as cytomegalovirus-associated. Most subjects had HLA-A and HLA-B alleles reportedly predicted accurately by TCR beta sequences.

V shed 0 bases and J 2 bases; nucleotides not matched to a gene: 9. CDR3 size: 17 residues. In germline, CDR1 is SGHRS, CDR2 YFSETQ. Researchers ran the PCR with 60 Vbeta and 13 Jbeta primers. TCRdb's copy holds only in-frame clones and misses some; the assay was immunoSEQ multiplex PCR. The sample contains around 91,000 clones, 64% of which appear only once. Comments on this clone: Its antigen is not known.

The sequence was collected from a man aged 55-75 years in good health and CMV-seronegative. The chain is built from TRBV5-1 and TRBJ2-3, with 7 nucleotides matching TRBD2. The sample was PBMCs. DNA for the CDR3: TGCGCCAGCAGCTTGGGACCCCGCGGGAGTATCACAGATACGCAGTATTTT. This gives the protein CASSLGPRGSITDTQYF.